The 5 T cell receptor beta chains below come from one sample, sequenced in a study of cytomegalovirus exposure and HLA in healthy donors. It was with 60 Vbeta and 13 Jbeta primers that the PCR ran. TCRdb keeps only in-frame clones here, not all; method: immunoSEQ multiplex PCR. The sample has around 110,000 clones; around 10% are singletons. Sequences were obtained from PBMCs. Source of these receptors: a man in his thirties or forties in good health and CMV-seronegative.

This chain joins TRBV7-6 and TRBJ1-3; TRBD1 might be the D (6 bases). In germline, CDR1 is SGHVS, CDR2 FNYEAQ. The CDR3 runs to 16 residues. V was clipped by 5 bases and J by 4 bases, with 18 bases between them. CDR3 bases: TGTGCCAGCAGCCTAGGGGTTAGGACAGCCGGAAACACCATATATTTT. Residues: CASSLGVRTAGNTIYF. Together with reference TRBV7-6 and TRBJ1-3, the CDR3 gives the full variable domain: GAGVSQSPRYKVTKRGQDVALRCDPISGHVSLYWYRQALGQGPEFLTYFNYEAQQDKSGLPNDRFSAERPEGSISTLTIQRTEQRDSAMYRCASSLGVRTAGNTIYFGEGSWLTVV.

The DNA for the CDR3 is TGTGCCAGCAGCCCCTCCTCCGAGGGGGCCTACGGCGGCTACACCTTC. Encoded protein: CASSPSSEGAYGGYTF. V and J are TRBV7-2 and TRBJ1-2, with 7 bases that match TRBD1. Losses at the gene ends were 5 bases for V and 8 bases for J; bases not matched to a gene: 17. Germline values: CDR1 SGHTA, CDR2 FQGNSA. The CDR3 extends over 16 amino acids. Full variable domain (outside the CDR3, taken from reference TRBV7-2 and TRBJ1-2): GAGVSQSPSNKVTEKGKDVELRCDPISGHTALYWYRQSLGQGLEFLIYFQGNSAPDKSGLPSDRFSAERTGGSVSTLTIQRTQQEDSAVYLCASSPSSEGAYGGYTFGSGTRLTVV.

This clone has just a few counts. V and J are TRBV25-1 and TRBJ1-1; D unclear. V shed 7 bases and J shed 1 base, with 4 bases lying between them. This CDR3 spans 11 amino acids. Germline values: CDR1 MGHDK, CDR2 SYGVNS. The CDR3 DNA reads TGTGCCAGCACACAGAACACTGAAGCTTTCTTT. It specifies CASTQNTEAFF.

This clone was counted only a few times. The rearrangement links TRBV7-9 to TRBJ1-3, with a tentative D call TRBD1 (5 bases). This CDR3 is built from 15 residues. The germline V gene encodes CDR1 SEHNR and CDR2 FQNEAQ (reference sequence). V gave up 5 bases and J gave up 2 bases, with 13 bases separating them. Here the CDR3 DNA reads TGTGCCAGCAGCCCCGAGGGGAGGACTGGAAACACCATATATTTT. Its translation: CASSPEGRTGNTIYF.

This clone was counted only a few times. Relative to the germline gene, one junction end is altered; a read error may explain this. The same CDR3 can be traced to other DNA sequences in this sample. CDR3 sequence (DNA): TGTGCCAGCAGTGAAGGGGTAACGGGAGGAGTCTACGAGCAGTACTTT. Residues: CASSEGVTGGVYEQYF. This sequence joins TRBV6-1 and TRBJ2-7, with TRBD2 matching over 7 bases. The germline V gene has CDR1 MNHNS and CDR2 SASEGT. The CDR3 sequence is 16 residues long.